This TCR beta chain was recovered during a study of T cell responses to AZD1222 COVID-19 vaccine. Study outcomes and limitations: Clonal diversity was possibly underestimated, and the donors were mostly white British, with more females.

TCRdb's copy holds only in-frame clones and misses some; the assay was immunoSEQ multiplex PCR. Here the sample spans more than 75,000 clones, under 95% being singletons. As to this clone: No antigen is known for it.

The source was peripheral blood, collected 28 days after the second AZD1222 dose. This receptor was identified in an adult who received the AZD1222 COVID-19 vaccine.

The CDR3: CASSKEFRLAPSSYEQYF. The CDR3 region has the DNA TGTGCCAGCAGCAAAGAGTTCCGACTAGCGCCCAGCTCCTACGAGCAGTACTTC. This chain connects TRBV21-1 to TRBJ2-7; the DNA was not used to check the table's D call, TRBD2. TRBV21-1 is shown as a pseudogene. The CDR3 consists of 18 residues.